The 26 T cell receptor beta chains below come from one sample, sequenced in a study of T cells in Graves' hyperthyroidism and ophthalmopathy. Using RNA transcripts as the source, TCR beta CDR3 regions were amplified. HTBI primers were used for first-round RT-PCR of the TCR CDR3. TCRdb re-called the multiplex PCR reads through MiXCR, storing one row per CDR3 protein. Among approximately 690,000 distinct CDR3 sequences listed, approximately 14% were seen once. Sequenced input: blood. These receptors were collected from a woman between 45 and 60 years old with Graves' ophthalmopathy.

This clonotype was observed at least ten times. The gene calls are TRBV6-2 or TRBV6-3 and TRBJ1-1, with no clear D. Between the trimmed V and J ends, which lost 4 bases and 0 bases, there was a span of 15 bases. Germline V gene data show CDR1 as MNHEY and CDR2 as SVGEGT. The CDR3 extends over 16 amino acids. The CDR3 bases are TGTGCCAGCAGTTTGCCGAACTTTCACCTGAACACTGAAGCTTTCTTT. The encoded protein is CASSLPNFHLNTEAFF.

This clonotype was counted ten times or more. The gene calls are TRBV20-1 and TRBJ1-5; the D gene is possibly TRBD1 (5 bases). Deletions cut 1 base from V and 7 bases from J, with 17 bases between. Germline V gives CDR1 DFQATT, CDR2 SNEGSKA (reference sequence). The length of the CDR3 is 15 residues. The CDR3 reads CSARVVRGWGQPQHF. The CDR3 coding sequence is TGCAGTGCTAGAGTTGTGAGGGGATGGGGCCAGCCCCAGCATTTT.

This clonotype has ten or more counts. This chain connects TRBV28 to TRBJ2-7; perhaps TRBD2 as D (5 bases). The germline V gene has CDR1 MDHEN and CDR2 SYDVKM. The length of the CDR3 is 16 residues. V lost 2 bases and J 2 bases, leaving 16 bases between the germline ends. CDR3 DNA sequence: TGTGCCAGCAGTTTACCGCCCAGCGGAATCGCCTACGAGCAGTACTTC. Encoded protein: CASSLPPSGIAYEQYF. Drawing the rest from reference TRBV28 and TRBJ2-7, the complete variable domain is DVKVTQSSRYLVKRTGEKVFLECVQDMDHENMFWYRQDPGLGLRLIYFSYDVKMKEKGDIPEGYSVSREKKERFSLILESASTNQTSMYLCASSLPPSGIAYEQYFGPGTRLTVT.

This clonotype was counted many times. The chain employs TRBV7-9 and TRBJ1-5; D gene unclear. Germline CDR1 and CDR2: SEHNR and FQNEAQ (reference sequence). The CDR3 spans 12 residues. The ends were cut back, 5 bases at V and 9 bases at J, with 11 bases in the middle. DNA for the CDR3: TGTGCCAGCAGCGTCGATTGGGGGCCCCAGCATTTT. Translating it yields CASSVDWGPQHF.

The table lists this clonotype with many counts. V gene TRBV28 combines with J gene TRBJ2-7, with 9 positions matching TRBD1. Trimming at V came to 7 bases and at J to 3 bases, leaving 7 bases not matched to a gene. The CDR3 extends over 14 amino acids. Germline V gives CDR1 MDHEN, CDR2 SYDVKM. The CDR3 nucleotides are TGTGCCAGCACCCCCGGGACAGGGCGCTACGAGCAGTACTTC. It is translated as CASTPGTGRYEQYF.

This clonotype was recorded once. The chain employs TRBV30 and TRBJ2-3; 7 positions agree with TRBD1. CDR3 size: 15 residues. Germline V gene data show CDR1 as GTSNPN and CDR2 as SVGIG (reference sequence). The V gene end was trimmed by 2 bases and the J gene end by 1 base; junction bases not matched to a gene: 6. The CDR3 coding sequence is TGTGCCTGGAGTCCCCTAGGGACAGGCACAGATACGCAGTATTTT. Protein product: CAWSPLGTGTDTQYF.

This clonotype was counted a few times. Written as DNA, the CDR3 is TGTGCCAGCAGTTCCCCCTTAGACAGGGGCTATGGCTACACCTTC. It is translated as CASSSPLDRGYGYTF. This chain uses TRBV28 with TRBJ1-2; TRBD1 aligns across 8 bases. Trimming cost V 4 bases and J 4 bases; bases outside gene matches: 8. The CDR3 is made up of 15 amino acids. The germline V gene has CDR1 MDHEN and CDR2 SYDVKM.

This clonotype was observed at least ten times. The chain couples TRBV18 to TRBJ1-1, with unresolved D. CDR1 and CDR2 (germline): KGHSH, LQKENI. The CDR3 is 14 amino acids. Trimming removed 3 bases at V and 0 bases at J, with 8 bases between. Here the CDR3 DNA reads TGTGCCAGCTCACCTTGGACGGTGAACACTGAAGCTTTCTTT. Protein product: CASSPWTVNTEAFF.

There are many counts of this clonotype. CDR3 sequence (DNA): TGTGCCAGCAGCCAAGATCTGGACAACAAAGAGACCCAGTACTTC. As protein: CASSQDLDNKETQYF. The rearrangement joins TRBV14 to TRBJ2-5, with D possibly matching TRBD1 (5 bases). Germline assignment: CDR1 SGHDN and CDR2 FVKESK. Deletions cut 0 bases from V and 3 bases from J, with 11 bases between. CDR3 length: 15 residues.

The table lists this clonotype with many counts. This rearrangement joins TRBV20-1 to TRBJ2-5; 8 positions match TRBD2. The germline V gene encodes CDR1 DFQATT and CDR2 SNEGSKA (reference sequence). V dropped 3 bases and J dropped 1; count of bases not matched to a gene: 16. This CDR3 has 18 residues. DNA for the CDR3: TGCAGTGCTAGTCGGGGCGGGATAGCGGGGCAGACCCAAGAGACCCAGTACTTC. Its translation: CSASRGGIAGQTQETQYF.

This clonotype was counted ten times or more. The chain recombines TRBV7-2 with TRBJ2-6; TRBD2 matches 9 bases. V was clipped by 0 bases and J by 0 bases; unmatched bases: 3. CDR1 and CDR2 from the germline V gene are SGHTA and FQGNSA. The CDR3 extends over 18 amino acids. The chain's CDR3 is CASSLAGGGASGANVLTF. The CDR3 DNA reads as TGTGCCAGCAGCTTAGCGGGCGGGGGGGCCTCTGGGGCCAACGTCCTGACTTTC.

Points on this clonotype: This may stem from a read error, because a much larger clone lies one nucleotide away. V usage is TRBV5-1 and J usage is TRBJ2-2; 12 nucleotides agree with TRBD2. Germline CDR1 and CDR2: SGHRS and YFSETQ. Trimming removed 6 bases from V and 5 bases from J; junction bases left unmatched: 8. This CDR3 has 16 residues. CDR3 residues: CASNPIGLAGTGELFF. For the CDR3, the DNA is TGCGCCAGCAACCCTATTGGACTAGCGGGAACCGGGGAGCTGTTTTTT.

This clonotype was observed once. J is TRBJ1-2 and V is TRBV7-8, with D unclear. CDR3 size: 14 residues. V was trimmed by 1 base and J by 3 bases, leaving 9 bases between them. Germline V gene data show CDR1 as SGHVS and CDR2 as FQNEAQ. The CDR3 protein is CASSLGVADYGYTF. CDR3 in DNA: TGTGCCAGCAGCTTAGGCGTTGCCGACTATGGCTACACCTTC.

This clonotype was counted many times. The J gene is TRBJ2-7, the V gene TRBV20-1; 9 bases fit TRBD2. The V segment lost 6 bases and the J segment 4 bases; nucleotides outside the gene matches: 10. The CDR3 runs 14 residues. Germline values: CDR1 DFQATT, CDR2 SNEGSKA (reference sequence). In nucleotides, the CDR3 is TGCAGTGCCGCTCGGGCGGGAGGGCCATACGAGCAGTACTTC. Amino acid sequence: CSAARAGGPYEQYF.

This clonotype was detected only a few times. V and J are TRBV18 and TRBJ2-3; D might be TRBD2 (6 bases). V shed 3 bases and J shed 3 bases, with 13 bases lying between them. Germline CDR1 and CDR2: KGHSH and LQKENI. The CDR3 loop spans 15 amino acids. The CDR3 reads CASSPGEAGTDTQYF. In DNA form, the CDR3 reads TGTGCCAGCTCACCGGGGGAGGCCGGTACAGATACGCAGTATTTT.

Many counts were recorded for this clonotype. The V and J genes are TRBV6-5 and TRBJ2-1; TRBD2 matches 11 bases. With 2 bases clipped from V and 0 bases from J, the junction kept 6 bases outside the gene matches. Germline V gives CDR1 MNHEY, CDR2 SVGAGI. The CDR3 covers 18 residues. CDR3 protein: CASSYTSGSSFSYNEQFF. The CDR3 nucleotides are TGTGCCAGCAGTTACACTAGCGGGAGTAGTTTCTCCTACAATGAGCAGTTCTTC.

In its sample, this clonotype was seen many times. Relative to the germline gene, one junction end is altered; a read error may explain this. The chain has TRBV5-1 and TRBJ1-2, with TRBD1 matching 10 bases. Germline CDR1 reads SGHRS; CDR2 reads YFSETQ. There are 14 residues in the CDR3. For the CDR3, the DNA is TGTGCCAGCAGTCTGGGACAGGGGTCCTATGGCTACACCTTC. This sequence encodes CASSLGQGSYGYTF.

The CDR3 bases are TGCAGTGCAGGGCAATCTAGCGAGCATCAAGAGACCCAGTACTTC. Its translation is CSAGQSSEHQETQYF. The rearrangement uses TRBV20-1 and TRBJ2-5; possibly TRBD2 for D (6 bases). Germline V gene data show CDR1 as DFQATT and CDR2 as SNEGSKA (reference sequence). CDR3 length: 15 residues. The V and J ends lost 6 bases and 2 bases respectively, with 19 bases between them.

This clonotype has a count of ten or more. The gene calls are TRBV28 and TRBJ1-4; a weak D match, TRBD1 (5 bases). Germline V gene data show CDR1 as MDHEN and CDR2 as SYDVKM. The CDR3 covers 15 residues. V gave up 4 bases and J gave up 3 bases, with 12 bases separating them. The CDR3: CASSSLSGPNEKLFF. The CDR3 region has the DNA TGTGCCAGCAGTTCCCTTTCGGGACCTAATGAAAAACTGTTTTTT.

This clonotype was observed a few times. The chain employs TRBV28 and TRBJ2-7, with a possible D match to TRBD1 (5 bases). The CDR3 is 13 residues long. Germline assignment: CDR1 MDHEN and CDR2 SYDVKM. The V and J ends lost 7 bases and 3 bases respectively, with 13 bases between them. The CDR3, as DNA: TGTGCCAGCACCTTGGGCGGACACTACGAGCAGTACTTC. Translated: CASTLGGHYEQYF.

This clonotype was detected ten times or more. The CDR3 loop reads CASSRTGSAQPQHF. The CDR3 coding sequence is TGTGCCAGCAGTCGGACAGGGAGCGCTCAGCCCCAGCATTTT. The rearrangement uses TRBV6-1 and TRBJ1-5, with 8 bases that match TRBD1. This CDR3 is 14 amino acids long. The germline CDR1 and CDR2 sequences are MNHNS and SASEGT. Unmatched junction bases numbered 6, after V lost 5 bases and J lost 6 bases.

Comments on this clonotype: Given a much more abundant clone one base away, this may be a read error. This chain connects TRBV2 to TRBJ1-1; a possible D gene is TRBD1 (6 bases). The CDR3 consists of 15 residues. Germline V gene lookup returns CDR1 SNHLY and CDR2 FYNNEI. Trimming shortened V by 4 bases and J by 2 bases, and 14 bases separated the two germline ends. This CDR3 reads CASSAGGTPNTEAFF. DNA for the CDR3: TGTGCCAGCAGTGCCGGAGGGACACCCAACACTGAAGCTTTCTTT.

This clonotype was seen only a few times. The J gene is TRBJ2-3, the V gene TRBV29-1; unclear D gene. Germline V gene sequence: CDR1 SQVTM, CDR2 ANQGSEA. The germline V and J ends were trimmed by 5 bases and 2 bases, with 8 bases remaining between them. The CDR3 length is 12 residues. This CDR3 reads CSVLDLTDTQYF. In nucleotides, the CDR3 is TGCAGCGTTTTGGACCTCACAGATACGCAGTATTTT.

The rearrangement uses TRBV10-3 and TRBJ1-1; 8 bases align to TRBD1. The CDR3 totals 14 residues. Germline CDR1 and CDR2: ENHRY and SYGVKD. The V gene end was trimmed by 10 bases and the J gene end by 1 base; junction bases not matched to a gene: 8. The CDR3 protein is CATINGTGNTEAFF. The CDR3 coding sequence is TGTGCCACCATCAACGGGACAGGGAACACTGAAGCTTTCTTT.

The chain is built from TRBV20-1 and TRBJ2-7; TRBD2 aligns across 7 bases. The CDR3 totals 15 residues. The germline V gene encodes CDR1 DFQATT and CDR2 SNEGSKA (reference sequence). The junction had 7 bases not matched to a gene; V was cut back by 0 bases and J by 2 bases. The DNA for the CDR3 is TGCAGTGCTAGAGATTTGGGGGAGGGTACCTACGAGCAGTACTTC. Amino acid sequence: CSARDLGEGTYEQYF.

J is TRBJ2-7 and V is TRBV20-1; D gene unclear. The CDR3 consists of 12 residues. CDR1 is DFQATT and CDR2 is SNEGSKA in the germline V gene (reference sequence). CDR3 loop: CSSSAGAYEQYF. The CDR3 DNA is TGCAGCTCCTCCGCTGGGGCCTACGAGCAGTACTTC.